This TCR beta chain comes out of a study of T cell responses to AZD1222 COVID-19 vaccine. Broader study findings: Donors skewed white British and female; clonal diversity was possibly underestimated. All repertoire sampling was performed exclusively after the peak T cell response. At baseline, seropositivity was found in only 6 or 7 AZD1222 recipients.

On this clone: Its matching antigen is unknown.

Germline V lookup: CDR1 LGHDT, CDR2 YNNKEL (reference sequence). Between the trimmed V and J ends, which lost 0 bases and 9 bases, there was a span of 15 bases. The CDR3 is 15 amino acids. Sequencing was performed with immunoSEQ multiplex PCR; in TCRdb, only in-frame clones are kept and a portion is missing. The table has approximately 180,000 clones, roughly 92% seen once. The sequenced sample was peripheral blood, obtained 28 days after the second dose of the MenACWY control vaccine. The chain links TRBV3-1 (or the pseudogene TRBV3-2) to TRBJ1-5; D gene ambiguous. This clonotype was obtained from an adult who received the MenACWY meningococcal vaccine as a control. CDR3 protein: CASSQDLGVLRPQHF. Written as DNA, the CDR3 is TGTGCCAGCAGCCAAGATCTTGGGGTCCTTAGGCCCCAGCATTTT.